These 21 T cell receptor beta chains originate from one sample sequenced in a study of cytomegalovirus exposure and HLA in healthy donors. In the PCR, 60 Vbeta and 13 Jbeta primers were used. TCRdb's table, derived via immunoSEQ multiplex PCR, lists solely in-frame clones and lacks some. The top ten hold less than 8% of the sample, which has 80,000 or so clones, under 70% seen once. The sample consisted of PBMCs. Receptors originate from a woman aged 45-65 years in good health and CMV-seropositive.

CDR3 loop: CASSLNRGGYTF. CDR3 DNA: TGTGCCAGCAGCTTGAATCGGGGGGGCTACACCTTC. This chain connects TRBV5-8 to TRBJ1-2; tentative D call: TRBD1 (5 bases). Germline CDR1 reads SGHTS; CDR2 reads YDEGEE. The V gene lost 1 base and the J gene lost 8 bases, with 9 bases spanning the gap. This CDR3 is built from 12 residues.

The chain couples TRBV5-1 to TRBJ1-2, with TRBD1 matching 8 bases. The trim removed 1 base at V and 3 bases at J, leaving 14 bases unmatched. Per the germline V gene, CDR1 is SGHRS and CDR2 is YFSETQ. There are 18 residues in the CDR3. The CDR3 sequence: CASSLFVRTGTRYYGYTF. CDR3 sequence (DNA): TGCGCCAGCAGCTTGTTCGTCAGGACAGGGACCAGGTACTATGGCTACACCTTC.

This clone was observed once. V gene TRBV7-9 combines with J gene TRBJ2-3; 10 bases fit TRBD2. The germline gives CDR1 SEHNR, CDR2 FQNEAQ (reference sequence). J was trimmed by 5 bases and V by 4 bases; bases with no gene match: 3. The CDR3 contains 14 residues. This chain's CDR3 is CASSSERGGDTQYF. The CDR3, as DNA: TGTGCCAGCAGCTCGGAGCGGGGGGGAGATACGCAGTATTTT.

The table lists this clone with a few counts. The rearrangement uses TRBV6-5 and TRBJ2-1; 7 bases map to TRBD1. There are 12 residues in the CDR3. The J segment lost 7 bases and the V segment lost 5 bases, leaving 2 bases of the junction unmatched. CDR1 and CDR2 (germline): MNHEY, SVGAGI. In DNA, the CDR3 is TGTGCCAGCAGTACCAGGGGGAATGAGCAGTTCTTC. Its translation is CASSTRGNEQFF.

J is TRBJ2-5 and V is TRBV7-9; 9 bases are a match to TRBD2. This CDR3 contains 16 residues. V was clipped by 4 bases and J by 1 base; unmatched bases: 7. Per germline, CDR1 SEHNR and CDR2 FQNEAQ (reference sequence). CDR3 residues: CASSSGSSGAQETQYF. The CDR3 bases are TGTGCCAGCAGCTCAGGGTCTAGCGGGGCCCAAGAGACCCAGTACTTC.

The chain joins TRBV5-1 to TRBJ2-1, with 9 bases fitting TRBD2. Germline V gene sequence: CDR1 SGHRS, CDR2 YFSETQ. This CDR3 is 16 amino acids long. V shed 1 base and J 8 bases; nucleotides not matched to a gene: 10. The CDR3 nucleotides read TGCGCCAGCAGCTTGTCTAGCGGGGACTTTGGGCATGAGCAGTTCTTC. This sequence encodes CASSLSSGDFGHEQFF.

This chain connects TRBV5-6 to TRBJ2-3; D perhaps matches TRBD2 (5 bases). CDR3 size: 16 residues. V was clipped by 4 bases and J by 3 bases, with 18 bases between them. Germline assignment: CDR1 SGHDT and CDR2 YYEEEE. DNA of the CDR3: TGTGCCAGCAGCCATCCCCGCGAGCGGTGGACAGATACGCAGTATTTT. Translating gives CASSHPRERWTDTQYF.

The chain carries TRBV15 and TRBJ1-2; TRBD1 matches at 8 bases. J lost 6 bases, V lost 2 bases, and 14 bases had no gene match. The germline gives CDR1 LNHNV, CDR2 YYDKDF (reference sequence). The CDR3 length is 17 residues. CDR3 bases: TGTGCCACCAGCAGAATTCGTTACCAGGGGGCTGGAGATGGCTACACCTTC. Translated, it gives CATSRIRYQGAGDGYTF.

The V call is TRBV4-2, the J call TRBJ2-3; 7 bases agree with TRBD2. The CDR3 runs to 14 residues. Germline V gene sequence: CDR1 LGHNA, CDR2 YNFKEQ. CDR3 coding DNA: TGTGCTTCCGACGAGCGGGGAGGGGCAGATACGCAGTATTTT. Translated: CASDERGGADTQYF.

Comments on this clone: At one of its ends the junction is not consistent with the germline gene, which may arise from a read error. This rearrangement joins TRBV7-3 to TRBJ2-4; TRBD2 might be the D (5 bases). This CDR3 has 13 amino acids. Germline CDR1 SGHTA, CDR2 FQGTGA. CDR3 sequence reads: CASAEGAKNIQHF. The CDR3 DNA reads TGTGCCTCCGCAGAGGGAGCCAAAAACATTCAGCACTTC.

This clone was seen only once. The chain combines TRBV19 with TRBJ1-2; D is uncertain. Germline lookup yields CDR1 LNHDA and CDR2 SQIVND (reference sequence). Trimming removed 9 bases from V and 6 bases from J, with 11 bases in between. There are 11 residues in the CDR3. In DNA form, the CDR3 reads TGTGCCAGGGAGGGCAGTCATGGCTACACCTTC. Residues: CAREGSHGYTF. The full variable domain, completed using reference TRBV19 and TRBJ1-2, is DGGITQSPKYLFRKEGQNVTLSCEQNLNHDAMYWYRQDPGQGLRLIYYSQIVNDFQKGDIAEGYSVSREKKESFPLTVTSAQKNPTAFYLCAREGSHGYTFGSGTRLTVV.

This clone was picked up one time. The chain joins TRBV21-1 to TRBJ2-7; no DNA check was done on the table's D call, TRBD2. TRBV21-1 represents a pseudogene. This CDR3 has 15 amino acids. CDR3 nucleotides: TGTGCCAGCAGCAAAGGTATAGGCGGGTACTACGAGCAGTACTTC. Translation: CASSKGIGGYYEQYF.

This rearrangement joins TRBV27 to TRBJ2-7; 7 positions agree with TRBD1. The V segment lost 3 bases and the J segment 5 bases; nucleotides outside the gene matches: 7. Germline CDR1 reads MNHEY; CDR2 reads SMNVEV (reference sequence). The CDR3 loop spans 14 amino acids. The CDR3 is CASSFPTGSHEQYV. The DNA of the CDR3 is TGTGCCAGCAGTTTCCCGACAGGGAGCCACGAGCAGTACGTC.

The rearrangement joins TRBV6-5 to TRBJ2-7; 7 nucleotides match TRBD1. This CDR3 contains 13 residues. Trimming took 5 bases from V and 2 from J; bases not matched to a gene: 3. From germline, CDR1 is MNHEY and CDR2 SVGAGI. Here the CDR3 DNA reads TGTGCCAGCAGTCCGGGACAGCCCTACGAGCAGTACGTC. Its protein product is CASSPGQPYEQYV.

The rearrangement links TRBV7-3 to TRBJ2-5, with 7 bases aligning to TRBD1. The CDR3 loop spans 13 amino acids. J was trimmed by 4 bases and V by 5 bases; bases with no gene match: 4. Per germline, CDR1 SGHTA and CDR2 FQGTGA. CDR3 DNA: TGTGCCAGCAGCCAGGGACAGTTAGAGACCCAGTACTTC. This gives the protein CASSQGQLETQYF. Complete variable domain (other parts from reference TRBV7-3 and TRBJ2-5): GAGVSQTPSNKVTEKGKYVELRCDPISGHTALYWYRQSLGQGPEFLIYFQGTGAADDSGLPNDRFFAVRPEGSVSTLKIQRTERGDSAVYLCASSQGQLETQYFGPGTRLLVL.

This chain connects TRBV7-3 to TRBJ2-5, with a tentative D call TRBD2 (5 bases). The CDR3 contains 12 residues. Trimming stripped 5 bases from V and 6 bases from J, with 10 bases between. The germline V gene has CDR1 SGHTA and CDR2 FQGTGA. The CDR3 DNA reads TGTGCCAGCAGCCCCGACGGGAAGACCCAGTACTTC. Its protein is CASSPDGKTQYF.

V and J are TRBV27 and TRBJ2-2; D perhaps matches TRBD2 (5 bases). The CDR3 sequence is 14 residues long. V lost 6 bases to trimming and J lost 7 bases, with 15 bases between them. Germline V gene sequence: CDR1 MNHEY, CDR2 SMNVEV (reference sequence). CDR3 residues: CASRFRTESGELFF. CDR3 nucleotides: TGTGCCAGCAGGTTTAGGACTGAAAGCGGGGAGCTGTTTTTT.

The CDR3 loop reads CASSMQGDSNQPQHF. The DNA of the CDR3 is TGTGCCAGCTCCATGCAGGGGGATAGCAATCAGCCCCAGCATTTT. The chain links TRBV27 to TRBJ1-5, with 7 bases aligning to TRBD1. The CDR3 totals 15 residues. The germline V gene encodes CDR1 MNHEY and CDR2 SMNVEV (reference sequence). Trimming cost V 8 bases and J 0 bases; bases outside gene matches: 7.

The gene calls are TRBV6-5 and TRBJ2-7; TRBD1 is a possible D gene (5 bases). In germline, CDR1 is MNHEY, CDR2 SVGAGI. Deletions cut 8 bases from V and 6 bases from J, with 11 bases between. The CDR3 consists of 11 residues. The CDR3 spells CASAGRGEQYF. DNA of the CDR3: TGTGCCAGCGCCGGAAGGGGCGAGCAGTACTTC.

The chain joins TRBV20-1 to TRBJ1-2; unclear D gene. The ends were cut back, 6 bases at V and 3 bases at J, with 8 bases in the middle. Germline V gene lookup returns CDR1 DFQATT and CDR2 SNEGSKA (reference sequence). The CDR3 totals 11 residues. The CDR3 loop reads CSARRDYGYTF. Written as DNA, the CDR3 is TGCAGTGCGCGAAGAGACTATGGCTACACCTTC.

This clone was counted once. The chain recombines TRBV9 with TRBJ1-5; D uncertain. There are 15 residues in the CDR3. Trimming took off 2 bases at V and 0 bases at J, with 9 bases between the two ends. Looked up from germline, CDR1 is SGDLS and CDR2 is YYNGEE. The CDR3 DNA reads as TGTGCCAGCAGCGTCGGTGAGTATAGCAATCAGCCCCAGCATTTT. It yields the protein CASSVGEYSNQPQHF.